This T cell receptor beta chain was found in a study of blood T cell repertoires in COVID-19 (dated by TCRdb to 2019 to 2021). At the level of the whole study: Samples covering the acute and convalescent phases of COVID-19 were provided by collaborators in the United States, Italy and Spain. The material from the prospective study consisted of cDNA or gDNA derived from T cells, B-cell-depleted T cells, or PBMCs. Subjects who had been exposed to COVID-19, were actively infected with it, or had recovered from it provided the deeply sampled blood TCRbeta repertoires that made up the dataset. The repertoires were released in a freely available public database intended as a resource for research on the immune response to SARS-CoV-2. Samples came from the ongoing ImmuneRACE study (first 160 participants) plus 1,254 subjects from 6 global collaborators. A de-identified subject ID, COVID-19 status, age in years and sex were almost always included in the sample metadata. Where available, HLA class I and class II types were taken from metadata supplied by the sample provider and were not determined by assay-based typing. Paper-wide results and their limitations: The amount of clinical and demographic metadata varied by source and participant and was provided uncurated.

The immunoSEQ Assay, a bias-controlled multiplex PCR, was used to amplify TCRbeta CDR3 regions from genomic DNA. The published analysis was carried out like this. The number of nucleated cells in each sample was estimated from the amplification of reference gene primers within the assay. To quantify the absolute abundance of each unique TCRbeta CDR3 rearrangement, sequence reads were collapsed and filtered. Productive Simpson clonality was computed per sample as the square root of Simpson's diversity index over productive rearrangements. Drawn from immuneACCESS, this table holds only the in-frame rearrangements with V and J called that TCRdb kept. Clones are partly lost; checked studies trace under half to an unresolved V gene and leave the rest unexplained. Clonal size and the V and J genes are those of that table, whereas D and trimming came from the DNA. The table for this sample lists about 170,000 clones; just under 85% of them were counted only once. Jointly, the top ten make up over 7% of the sample.

For this clone: No antigen is known for it. Base qualities are missing; no much larger clone stands one base away.

One collaborating source in Seattle enrolled patients during active infection and followed them longitudinally through the course of disease. The collaborating institutions used their own protocols to collect whole blood in K2EDTA tubes. For TCRbeta analysis, collaborator samples were shipped as frozen whole blood, as isolated PBMCs, or as DNA extracted from either sample type. The source material was peripheral blood. The TCR was taken from an elderly woman with COVID-19, enrolled during active disease.

The DNA sequence follows: TGCGCCAGCAGCGTGACAGGGCGCCCTGGCTACACCTTC. This sequence encodes CASSVTGRPGYTF. This chain joins TRBV5-1 to TRBJ1-2; the central 7 bases match TRBD1. V trim: 4 bases; J trim: 7 bases; unmatched bases: 7. CDR3 length: 13 amino acids, cysteine to phenylalanine. The read is trimmed to its CDR3 DNA, 39 bases read in frame from base 1. CDR1 and CDR2 were assigned from the germline V gene as SGHRS and YFSETQ.